This paragraph covers one T cell receptor (beta chain) sequence. Around 10 milliliters was the volume of peripheral blood drawn from each donor. Isolation recovered at least 6.5 million PBMCs from every sample. The CDR3 totals 15 residues. Germline V lookup: CDR1 MNHEY, CDR2 SMNVEV (reference sequence). This sample was included in a study of blood T cells in healthy people across ages. Alongside a J-beta primer mix, a sample-barcoded 5' primer served in a second PCR lasting 7 to 11 cycles. A single record per CDR3 protein comes from TCRdb applying MiXCR to the 5' RACE reads. The data hold approximately 1.5 million distinct CDR3 sequences, with almost 35% observed a single time.

The TCR sequence derives from a woman younger than 45 in good health. The specimen was blood. V usage is TRBV27 and J usage is TRBJ2-7; D possibly corresponds to TRBD2 (5 bases). The J call is uncertain, as TRBJ2-5 better fits the DNA end. Here the CDR3 reads CASSLNVGRGETQYF. The CDR3 DNA reads TGTGCCAGCAGTTTAAATGTTGGGAGAGGAGAGACCCAGTACTTC.